A selection of T cell receptor beta chains follows, all from one sample in a study of T-cell reconstitution after alpha-beta-depleted transplantation in children. One entry per CDR3 protein, called by TCRdb with MiXCR from the PCR reads. Among hundreds of thousands of distinct CDR3 sequences listed, roughly 23% were seen once. This material consisted of PBMCs, mostly from graft donor cells, taken 360 days after TCRalphabeta/CD19-depleted stem cell transplant. These receptors all stem from a boy in the first two years of life who had a stem cell transplant for acute myeloid leukemia, so the T cells may come from the graft donor. Both conserved end residues are part of each CDR3. D genes are given only for firm matches. Size values are once, few and many counts, or a class for expanded clones, and some rows have none.

clone_size | j_call | d_call | v_call | cdr3_aa | cdr3_nt
few | TRBJ2-7 | - | TRBV4-3 | CASSQGDGWVYEQYF | TGCGCCAGCAGCCAAGGGGACGGCTGGGTCTACGAGCAGTACTTC
many | TRBJ2-1 | - | TRBV3-1 | CASSLYPHEQFF | TGTGCCAGCAGCCTCTATCCTCATGAGCAGTTCTTC
few | TRBJ2-3 | - | TRBV4-2 | CASSQVTSLADTQYF | TGTGCCAGCAGCCAGGTGACTAGTCTCGCAGATACGCAGTATTTT
- | TRBJ2-7 | - | TRBV10-3 | CAISESTRPQGEQYF | TGTGCCATCAGTGAGTCGACTAGACCGCAAGGGGAGCAGTACTTC
many | TRBJ2-7 | - | TRBV29-1 | CSVGAGASYEQYF | TGCAGCGTTGGGGCGGGGGCCTCCTACGAGCAGTACTTC
few | TRBJ2-4 | - | TRBV7-2 | CASSLLRQLAKNIQYF | TGTGCCAGCAGCTTACTCCGCCAACTAGCCAAAAACATTCAGTACTTC
- | TRBJ2-5 | - | TRBV6-2/TRBV6-3 | CASSSGLLTQYF | TGTGCCAGCAGTTCAGGGCTATTGACCCAGTACTTC
once | TRBJ2-5 | - | TRBV9 | CASSYALRWGMTETQYF | TGTGCCAGCAGCTACGCTCTACGTTGGGGTATGACAGAGACCCAGTACTTC
few | TRBJ2-1 | - | TRBV10-3 | CAISDPTGYNEQFF | TGTGCCATCAGTGACCCTACAGGGTACAATGAGCAGTTCTTC
many | TRBJ1-4 | - | TRBV5-1 | CASSYVGNEKLFF | TGCGCCAGCAGCTATGTAGGGAATGAAAAACTGTTTTTT